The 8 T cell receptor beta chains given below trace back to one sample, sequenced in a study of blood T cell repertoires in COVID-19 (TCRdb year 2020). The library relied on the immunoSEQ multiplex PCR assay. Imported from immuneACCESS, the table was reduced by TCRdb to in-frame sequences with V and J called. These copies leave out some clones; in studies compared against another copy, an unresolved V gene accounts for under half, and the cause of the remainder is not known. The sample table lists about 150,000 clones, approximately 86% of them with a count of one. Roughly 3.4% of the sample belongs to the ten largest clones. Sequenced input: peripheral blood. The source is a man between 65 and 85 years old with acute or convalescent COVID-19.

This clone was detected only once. This CDR3 is CASSYSGPQTNEKLFF. CDR3 sequence (DNA): TGTGCCAGCAGTTACTCGGGGCCGCAAACTAATGAAAAACTGTTTTTT. J is TRBJ1-4 and V is TRBV6-5; D may be TRBD1 (5 bases). CDR1 and CDR2 (germline): MNHEY, SVGAGI. This CDR3 spans 16 amino acids. Trimming shortened V by 0 bases and J by 1 base, and 9 bases separated the two germline ends.

This CDR3 is CASSQGAGGVGANVLTF. DNA of the CDR3: TGTGCCAGCAGCCAAGGCGCGGGCGGGGTTGGGGCCAACGTCCTGACTTTC. The rearrangement links TRBV14 to TRBJ2-6; TRBD2 might be the D (6 bases). The CDR3 sequence is 17 residues long. The germline CDR1 and CDR2 sequences are SGHDN and FVKESK. V was trimmed by 1 base and J by 3 bases, leaving 13 bases between them.

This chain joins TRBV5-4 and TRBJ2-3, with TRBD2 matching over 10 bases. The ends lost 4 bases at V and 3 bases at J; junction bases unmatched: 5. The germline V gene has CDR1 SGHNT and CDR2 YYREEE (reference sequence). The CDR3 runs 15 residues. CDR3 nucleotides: TGTGCCAGCAGCACCCCAGCGGGAGGGACAGATACGCAGTATTTT. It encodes CASSTPAGGTDTQYF.

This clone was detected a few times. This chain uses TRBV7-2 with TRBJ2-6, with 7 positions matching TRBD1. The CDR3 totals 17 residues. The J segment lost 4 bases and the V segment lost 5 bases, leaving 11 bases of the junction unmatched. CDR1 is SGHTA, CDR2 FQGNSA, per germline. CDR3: CASSRGLRGSGANVLTF. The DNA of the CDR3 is TGTGCCAGCAGCAGAGGACTCAGGGGGTCCGGGGCCAACGTCCTGACTTTC. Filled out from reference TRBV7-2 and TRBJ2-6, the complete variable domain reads GAGVSQSPSNKVTEKGKDVELRCDPISGHTALYWYRQSLGQGLEFLIYFQGNSAPDKSGLPSDRFSAERTGGSVSTLTIQRTQQEDSAVYLCASSRGLRGSGANVLTFGAGSRLTVL.

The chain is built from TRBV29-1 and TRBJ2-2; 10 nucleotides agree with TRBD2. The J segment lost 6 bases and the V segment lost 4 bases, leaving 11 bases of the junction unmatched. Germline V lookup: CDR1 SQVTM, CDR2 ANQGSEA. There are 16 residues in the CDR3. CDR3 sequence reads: CSVVLPASGRAGELFF. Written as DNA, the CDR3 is TGCAGCGTTGTTCTCCCCGCTAGCGGGAGAGCCGGGGAGCTGTTTTTT.

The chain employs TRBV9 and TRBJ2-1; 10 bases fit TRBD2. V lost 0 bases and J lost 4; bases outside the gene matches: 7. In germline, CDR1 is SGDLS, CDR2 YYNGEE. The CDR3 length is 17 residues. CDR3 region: CASSVAPSGSFYNEQFF. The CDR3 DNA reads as TGTGCCAGCAGCGTAGCGCCTAGCGGGAGTTTTTACAATGAGCAGTTCTTC.

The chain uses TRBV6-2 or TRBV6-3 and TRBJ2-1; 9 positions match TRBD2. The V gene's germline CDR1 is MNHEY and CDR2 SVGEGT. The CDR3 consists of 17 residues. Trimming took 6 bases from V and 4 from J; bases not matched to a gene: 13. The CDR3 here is CASSPYGSGRGYNEQFF. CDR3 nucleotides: TGTGCCAGCAGCCCATACGGTAGCGGGAGAGGGTACAATGAGCAGTTCTTC.

The CDR3 loop reads CASSSLAGLYEQYF. The CDR3 nucleotides read TGCGCCAGCAGCTCCCTGGCGGGACTGTACGAGCAGTACTTC. The rearrangement joins TRBV5-1 to TRBJ2-7; tentative D call: TRBD2 (6 bases). Germline V gene lookup returns CDR1 SGHRS and CDR2 YFSETQ. The ends were cut back, 3 bases at V and 4 bases at J, with 14 bases in the middle. CDR3 length equals 14 residues. Variable domain in full (rest from reference TRBV5-1 and TRBJ2-7): KAGVTQTPRYLIKTRGQQVTLSCSPISGHRSVSWYQQTPGQGLQFLFEYFSETQRNKGNFPGRFSGRQFSNSRSEMNVSTLELGDSALYLCASSSLAGLYEQYFGPGTRLTVT.